The source of this TCR beta chain is a study of blood T cells in healthy people across ages. Overall study context: Per two T cells, template switching captured roughly one barcoded beta molecule.

CDR1 is SEHNR, CDR2 FQNEAQ, per germline (reference sequence). The CDR3 length is 15 residues. Trimming removed 1 base from V and 1 base from J, with 9 bases in between. Study-wide results and caveats: Long-lived donors exceeded aged donors in naive CD4+ cells and diversity. Diversity of TCR beta correlated strongly with naive T cell percentage.

The second PCR ran about 6 to 12 cycles with a sample-barcoded 5' primer and J-beta primers. TCRdb independently ran MiXCR on the 5' RACE reads; one entry per CDR3 protein. The data hold 1.5 million or so distinct CDR3 sequences, with around two fifths observed a single time. Isolation recovered at least 7 million PBMCs from every sample. As regards this clonotype: Its antigen is undetermined.

The chain uses TRBV7-9 and TRBJ2-3; D is uncertain. Sequencing input: blood. The sequence was collected from a woman aged 18-30 years in good health. Written as DNA, the CDR3 is TGTGCCAGCAGCTTAGAGAAAGGAGGCACAGATACGCAGTATTTT. Amino acid sequence: CASSLEKGGTDTQYF.